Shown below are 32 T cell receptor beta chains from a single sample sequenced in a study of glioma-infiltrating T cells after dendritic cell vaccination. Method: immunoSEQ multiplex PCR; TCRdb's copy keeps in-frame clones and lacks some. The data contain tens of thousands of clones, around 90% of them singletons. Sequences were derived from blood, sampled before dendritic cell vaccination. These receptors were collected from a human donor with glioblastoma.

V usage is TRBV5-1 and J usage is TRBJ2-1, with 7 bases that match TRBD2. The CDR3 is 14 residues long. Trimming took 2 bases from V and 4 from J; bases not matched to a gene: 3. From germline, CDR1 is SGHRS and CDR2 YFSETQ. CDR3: CASSFGGGYNEQFF. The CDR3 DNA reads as TGCGCCAGCAGCTTTGGCGGGGGTTACAATGAGCAGTTCTTC.

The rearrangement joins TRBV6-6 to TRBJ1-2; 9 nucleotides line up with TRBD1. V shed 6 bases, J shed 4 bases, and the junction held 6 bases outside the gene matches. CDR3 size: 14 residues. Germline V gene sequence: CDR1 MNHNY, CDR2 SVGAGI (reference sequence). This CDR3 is CASRYNRGPYGYTF. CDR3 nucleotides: TGTGCCAGCAGGTACAACAGGGGGCCCTATGGCTACACCTTC.

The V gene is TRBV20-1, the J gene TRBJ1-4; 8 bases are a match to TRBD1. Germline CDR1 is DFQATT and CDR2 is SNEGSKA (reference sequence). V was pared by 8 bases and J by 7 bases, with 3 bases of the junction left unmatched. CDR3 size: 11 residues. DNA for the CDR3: TGCAGTTACAGGGGGGGTGAAAAACTGTTTTTT. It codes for CSYRGGEKLFF.

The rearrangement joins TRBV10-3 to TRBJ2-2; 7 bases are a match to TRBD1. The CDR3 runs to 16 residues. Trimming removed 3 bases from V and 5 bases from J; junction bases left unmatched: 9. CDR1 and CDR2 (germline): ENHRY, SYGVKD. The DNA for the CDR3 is TGTGCCATCAGTGAAACTGCAGGGGGACGAACCGGGGAGCTGTTTTTT. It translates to CAISETAGGRTGELFF.

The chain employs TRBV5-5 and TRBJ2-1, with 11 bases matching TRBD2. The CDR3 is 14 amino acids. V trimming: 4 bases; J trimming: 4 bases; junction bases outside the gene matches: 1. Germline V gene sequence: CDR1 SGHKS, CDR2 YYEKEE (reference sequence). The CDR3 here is CASSRTSGYNEQFF. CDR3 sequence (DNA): TGTGCCAGCAGCCGGACTAGCGGGTACAATGAGCAGTTCTTC.

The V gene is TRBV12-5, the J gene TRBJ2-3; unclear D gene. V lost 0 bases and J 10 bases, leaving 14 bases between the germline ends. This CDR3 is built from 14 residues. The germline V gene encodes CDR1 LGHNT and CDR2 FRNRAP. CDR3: CASGLVPTIQAQYF. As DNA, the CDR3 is TGTGCTAGTGGTTTGGTCCCCACAATTCAGGCGCAGTATTTT.

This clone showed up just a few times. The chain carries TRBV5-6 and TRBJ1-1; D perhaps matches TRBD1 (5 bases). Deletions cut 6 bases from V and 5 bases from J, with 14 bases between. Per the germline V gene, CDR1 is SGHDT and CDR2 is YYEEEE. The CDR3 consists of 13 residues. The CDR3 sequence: CASKTKGWTEAFF. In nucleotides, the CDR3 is TGTGCCAGCAAAACCAAGGGGTGGACTGAAGCTTTCTTT.

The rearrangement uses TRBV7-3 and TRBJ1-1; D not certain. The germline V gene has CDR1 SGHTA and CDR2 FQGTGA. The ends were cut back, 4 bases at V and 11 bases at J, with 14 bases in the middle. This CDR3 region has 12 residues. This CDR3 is CASSSDEGEAFF. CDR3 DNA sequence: TGTGCCAGCAGCTCGGACGAGGGAGAGGCTTTCTTT.

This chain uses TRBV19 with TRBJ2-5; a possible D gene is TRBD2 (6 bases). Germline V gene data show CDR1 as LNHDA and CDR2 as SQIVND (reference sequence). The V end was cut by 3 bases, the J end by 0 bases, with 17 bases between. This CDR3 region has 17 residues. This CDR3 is CASSILLGTQYQETQYF. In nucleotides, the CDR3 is TGTGCCAGTAGTATTCTCCTCGGGACTCAATACCAAGAGACCCAGTACTTC.

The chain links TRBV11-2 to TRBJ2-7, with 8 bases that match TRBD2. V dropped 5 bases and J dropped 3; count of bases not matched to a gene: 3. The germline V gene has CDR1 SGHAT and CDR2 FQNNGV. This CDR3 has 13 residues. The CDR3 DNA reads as TGTGCCAGCAGCCTGGGACTAGACTACGAGCAGTACTTC. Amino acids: CASSLGLDYEQYF.

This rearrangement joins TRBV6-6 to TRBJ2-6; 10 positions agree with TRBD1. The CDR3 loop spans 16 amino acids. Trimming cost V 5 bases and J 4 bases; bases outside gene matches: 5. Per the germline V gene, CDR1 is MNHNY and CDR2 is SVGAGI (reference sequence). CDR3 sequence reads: CASSRQGAGGANVLTF. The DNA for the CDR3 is TGTGCCAGCAGTAGACAGGGGGCCGGAGGGGCCAACGTCCTGACTTTC.

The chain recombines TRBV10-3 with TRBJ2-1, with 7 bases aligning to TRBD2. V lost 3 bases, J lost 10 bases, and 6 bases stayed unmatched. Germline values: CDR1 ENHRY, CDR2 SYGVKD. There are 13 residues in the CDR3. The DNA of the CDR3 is TGTGCCATCAGTGAATTCGAGCGGGACGAGCAGTTCTTC. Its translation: CAISEFERDEQFF.

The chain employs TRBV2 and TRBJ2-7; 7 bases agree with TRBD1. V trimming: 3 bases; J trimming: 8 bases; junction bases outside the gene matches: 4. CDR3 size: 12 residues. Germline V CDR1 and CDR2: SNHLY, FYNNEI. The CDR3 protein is CASSEGTEKQYF. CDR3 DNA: TGTGCCAGCAGTGAGGGGACAGAGAAGCAGTACTTC.

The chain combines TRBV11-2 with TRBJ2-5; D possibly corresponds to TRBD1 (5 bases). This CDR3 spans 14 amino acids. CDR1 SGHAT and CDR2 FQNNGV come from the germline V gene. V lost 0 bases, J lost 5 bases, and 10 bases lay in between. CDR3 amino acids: CASSLEPRAETQYF. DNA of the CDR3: TGTGCCAGCAGCTTAGAGCCCAGGGCCGAGACCCAGTACTTC.

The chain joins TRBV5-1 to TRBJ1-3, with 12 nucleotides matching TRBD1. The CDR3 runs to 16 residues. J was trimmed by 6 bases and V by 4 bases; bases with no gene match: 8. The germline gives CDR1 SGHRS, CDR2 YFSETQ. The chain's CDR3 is CASSLASGQGANTIYF. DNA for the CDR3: TGCGCCAGCAGCCTGGCATCGGGACAGGGGGCAAACACCATATATTTT.

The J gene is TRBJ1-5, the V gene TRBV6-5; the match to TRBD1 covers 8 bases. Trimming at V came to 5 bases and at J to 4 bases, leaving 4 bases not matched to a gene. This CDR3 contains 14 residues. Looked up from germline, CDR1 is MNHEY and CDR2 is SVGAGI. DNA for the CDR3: TGTGCCAGCAGTACTCGACAGGGGAATCAGCCCCAGCATTTT. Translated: CASSTRQGNQPQHF.

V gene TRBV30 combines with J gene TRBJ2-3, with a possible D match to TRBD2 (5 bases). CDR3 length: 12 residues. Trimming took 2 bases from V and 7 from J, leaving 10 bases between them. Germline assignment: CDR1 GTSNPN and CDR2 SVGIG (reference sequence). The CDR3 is CAWSYGENTQYF. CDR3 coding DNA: TGTGCCTGGAGTTACGGGGAGAATACGCAGTATTTT. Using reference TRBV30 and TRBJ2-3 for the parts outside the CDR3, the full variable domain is SQTIHQWPATLVQPVGSPLSLECTVEGTSNPNLYWYRQAAGRGLQLLFYSVGIGQISSEVPQNLSASRPQDRQFILSSKKLLLSDSGFYLCAWSYGENTQYFGPGTRLTVL.

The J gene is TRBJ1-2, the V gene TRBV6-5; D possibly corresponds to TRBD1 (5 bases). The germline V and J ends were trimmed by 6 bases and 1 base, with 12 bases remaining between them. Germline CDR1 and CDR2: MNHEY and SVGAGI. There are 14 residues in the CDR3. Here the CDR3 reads CASSSTGGNYGYTF. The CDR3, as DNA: TGTGCCAGCAGCTCCACAGGCGGTAACTATGGCTACACCTTC.

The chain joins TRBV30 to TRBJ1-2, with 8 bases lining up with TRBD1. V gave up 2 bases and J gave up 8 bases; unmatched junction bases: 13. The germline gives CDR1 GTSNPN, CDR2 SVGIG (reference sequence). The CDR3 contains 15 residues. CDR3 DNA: TGTGCCTGGAGTACACCTAGGACAGGGCGGGGAGGCTACACCTTC. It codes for CAWSTPRTGRGGYTF. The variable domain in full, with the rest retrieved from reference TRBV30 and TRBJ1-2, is SQTIHQWPATLVQPVGSPLSLECTVEGTSNPNLYWYRQAAGRGLQLLFYSVGIGQISSEVPQNLSASRPQDRQFILSSKKLLLSDSGFYLCAWSTPRTGRGGYTFGSGTRLTVV.

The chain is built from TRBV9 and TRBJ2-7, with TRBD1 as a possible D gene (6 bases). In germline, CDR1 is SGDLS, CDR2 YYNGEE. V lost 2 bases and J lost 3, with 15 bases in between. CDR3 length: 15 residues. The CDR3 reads CASSVFPGQRYEQYF. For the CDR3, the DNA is TGTGCCAGCAGCGTTTTCCCGGGACAACGCTACGAGCAGTACTTC.

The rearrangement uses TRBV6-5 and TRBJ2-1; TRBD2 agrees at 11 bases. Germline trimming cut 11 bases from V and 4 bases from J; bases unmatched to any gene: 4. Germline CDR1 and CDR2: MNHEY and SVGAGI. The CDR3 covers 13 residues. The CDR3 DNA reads TGTGCCCAGGGACTAGCGGAATACAATGAGCAGTTCTTC. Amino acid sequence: CAQGLAEYNEQFF.

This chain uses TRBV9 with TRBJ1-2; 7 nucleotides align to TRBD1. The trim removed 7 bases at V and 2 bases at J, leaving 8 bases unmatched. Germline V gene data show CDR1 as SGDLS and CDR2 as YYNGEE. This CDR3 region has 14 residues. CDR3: CASSYRGQNYGYTF. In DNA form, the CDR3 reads TGTGCCAGCTCCTACAGGGGACAAAACTATGGCTACACCTTC.

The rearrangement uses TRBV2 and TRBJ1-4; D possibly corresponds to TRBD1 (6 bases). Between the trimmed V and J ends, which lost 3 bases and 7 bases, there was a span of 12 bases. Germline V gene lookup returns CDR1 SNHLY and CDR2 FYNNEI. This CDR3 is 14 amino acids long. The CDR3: CASSDGGRAEKLFF. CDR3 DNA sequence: TGTGCCAGCAGTGACGGGGGGCGGGCTGAAAAACTGTTTTTT.

The CDR3 sequence is CASINRGLGGELFF. In nucleotides, the CDR3 is TGTGCCAGCATAAACAGGGGGCTTGGCGGGGAGCTGTTTTTT. The chain carries TRBV6-1 and TRBJ2-2, with TRBD1 matching 9 bases. V shed 7 bases, J shed 7 bases, and the junction held 7 bases outside the gene matches. The CDR3 is made up of 14 amino acids. CDR1 and CDR2 (germline): MNHNS, SASEGT.

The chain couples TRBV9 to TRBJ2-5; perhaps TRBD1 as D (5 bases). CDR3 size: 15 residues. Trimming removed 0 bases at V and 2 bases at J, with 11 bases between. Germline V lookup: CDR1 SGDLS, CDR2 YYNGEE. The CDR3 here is CASSVEAGYQETQYF. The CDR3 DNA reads TGTGCCAGCAGCGTAGAGGCAGGGTATCAAGAGACCCAGTACTTC.

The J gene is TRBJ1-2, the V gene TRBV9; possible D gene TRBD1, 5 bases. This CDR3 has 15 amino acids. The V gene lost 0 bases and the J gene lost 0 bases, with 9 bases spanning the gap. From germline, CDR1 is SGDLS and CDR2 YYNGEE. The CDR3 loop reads CASSVEAGSNYGYTF. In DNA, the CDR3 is TGTGCCAGCAGCGTAGAGGCAGGGTCTAACTATGGCTACACCTTC.

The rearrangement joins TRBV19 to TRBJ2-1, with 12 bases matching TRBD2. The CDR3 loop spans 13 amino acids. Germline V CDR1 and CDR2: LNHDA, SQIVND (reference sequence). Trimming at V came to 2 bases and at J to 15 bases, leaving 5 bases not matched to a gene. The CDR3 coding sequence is TGTGCCAGTAGTATACAGCGGACTAGCGGGGCGTTCTTC. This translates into CASSIQRTSGAFF.

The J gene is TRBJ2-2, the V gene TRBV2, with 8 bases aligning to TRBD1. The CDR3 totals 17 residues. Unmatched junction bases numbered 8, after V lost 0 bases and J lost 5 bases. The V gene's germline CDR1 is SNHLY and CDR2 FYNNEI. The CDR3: CASSEAPQGAGTGELFF. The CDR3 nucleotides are TGTGCCAGCAGTGAAGCGCCTCAGGGGGCGGGAACCGGGGAGCTGTTTTTT.

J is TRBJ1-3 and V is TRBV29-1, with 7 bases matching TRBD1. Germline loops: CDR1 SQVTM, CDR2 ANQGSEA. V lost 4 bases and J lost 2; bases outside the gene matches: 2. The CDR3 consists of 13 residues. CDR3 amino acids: CSVAGQAGNTIYF. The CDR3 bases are TGCAGCGTTGCTGGACAGGCTGGAAACACCATATATTTT.

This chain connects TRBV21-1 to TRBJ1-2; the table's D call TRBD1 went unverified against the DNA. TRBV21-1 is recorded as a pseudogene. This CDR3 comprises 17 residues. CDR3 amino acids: CASSRAFIRDRDVGYTF. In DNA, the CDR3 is TGTGCCAGCAGCAGAGCTTTTATCCGGGACAGGGACGTTGGCTACACCTTC.

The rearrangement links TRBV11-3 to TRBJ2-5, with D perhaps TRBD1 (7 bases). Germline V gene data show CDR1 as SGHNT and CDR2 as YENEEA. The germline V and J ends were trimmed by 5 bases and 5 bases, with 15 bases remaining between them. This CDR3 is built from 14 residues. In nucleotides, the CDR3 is TGTGCCAGCAGCCGGACAGGTGGAGGGGAGACCCAGTACTTC. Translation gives CASSRTGGGETQYF.

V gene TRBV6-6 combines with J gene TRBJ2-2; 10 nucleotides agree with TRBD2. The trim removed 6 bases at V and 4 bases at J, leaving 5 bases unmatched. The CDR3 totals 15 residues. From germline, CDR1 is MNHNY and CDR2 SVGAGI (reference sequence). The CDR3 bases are TGTGCCAGCAGCTTACTAGCGGGGTCCACCGGGGAGCTGTTTTTT. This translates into CASSLLAGSTGELFF.